This T cell receptor beta chain was sequenced during a study of control samples from healthy donors and cancer patients. The data were produced by immunoSEQ multiplex PCR, yet TCRdb's version contains in-frame clones alone and is incomplete. The sample has about 69,000 clones; about 80% are singletons. CDR1 is DFQATT and CDR2 is SNEGSKA in the germline V gene (reference sequence). Trimming removed 4 bases from V and 9 bases from J, with 15 bases in between. The CDR3 sequence is 12 residues long. The sequenced sample was PBMCs. The TCR sequence derives from a woman in her forties or fifties with lung cancer. J is TRBJ2-5 and V is TRBV20-1, with a tentative D call TRBD1 (6 bases). The CDR3 coding sequence is TGCAGTGCTATTGACAGGCCTGGGGCCCAGTACTTC. It is translated as CSAIDRPGAQYF.